This record covers a single TCR beta chain. Its target is unknown. Time point denoted: before natalizumab initiation. T0 blood was collected before the first natalizumab infusion. V was clipped by 3 bases and J by 5 bases, with 17 bases between them. CDR3 length equals 15 residues. The germline V gene has CDR1 KGHSH and CDR2 LQKENI. The assay was immunoSEQ multiplex PCR, and TCRdb's table has in-frame clones only and misses some. The sample carries roughly 30,000 clones, more than 75% recorded once. The source of the sample is a study of multiple sclerosis patients with progressive multifocal leukoencephalopathy. The study, taken as a whole, reports: In most PML patients, TRB repertoires appeared less diverse by entropy. Whether JC virus or general immunocompromise explains the findings remained unclear.

The V call is TRBV18, the J call TRBJ2-7; D assignment may be TRBD1 or TRBD2 (5 bases each). The clonotype comes from a human donor with multiple sclerosis. Sample: PBMCs. CDR3 sequence reads: CASSPGTPGTDEQYF. The CDR3 bases are TGTGCCAGCTCACCCGGGACGCCAGGGACCGACGAGCAGTACTTC.